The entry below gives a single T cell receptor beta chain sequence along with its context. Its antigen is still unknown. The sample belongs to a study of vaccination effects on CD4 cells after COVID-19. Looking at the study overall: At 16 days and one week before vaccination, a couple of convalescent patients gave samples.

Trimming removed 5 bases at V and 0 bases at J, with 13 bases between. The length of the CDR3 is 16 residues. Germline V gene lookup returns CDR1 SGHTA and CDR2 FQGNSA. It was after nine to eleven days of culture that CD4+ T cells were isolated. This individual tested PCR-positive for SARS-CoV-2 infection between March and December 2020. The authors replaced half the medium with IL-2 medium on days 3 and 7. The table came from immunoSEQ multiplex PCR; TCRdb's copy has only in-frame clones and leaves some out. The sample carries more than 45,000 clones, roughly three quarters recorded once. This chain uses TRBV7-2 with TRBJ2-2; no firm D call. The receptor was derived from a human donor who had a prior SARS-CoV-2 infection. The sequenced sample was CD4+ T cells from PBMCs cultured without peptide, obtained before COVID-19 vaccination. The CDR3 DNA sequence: TGTGCCAGCAGCCCGCTTCTGATAGCGAACACCGGGGAGCTGTTTTTT. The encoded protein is CASSPLLIANTGELFF.